Given below is one T cell receptor beta chain in context. The source of the sample is a study of cytomegalovirus exposure and HLA in healthy donors. PCR amplification relied on 60 Vbeta primers (plus 13 Jbeta primers). Generated by immunoSEQ multiplex PCR, the TCRdb table keeps only in-frame clones and is missing some. The repertoire holds around 100,000 clones, with approximately 81% as singletons. Trimming stripped 1 base from V and 4 bases from J, with 14 bases between. This CDR3 region has 15 residues. Germline assignment: CDR1 SEHNR and CDR2 FQNEAQ (reference sequence). Source material: PBMCs. This TCR came from a male donor in good health and CMV-seropositive. The V and J genes are TRBV7-9 and TRBJ2-7; weak D call: TRBD2 (7 bases). The CDR3 reads CASSLGGGANYEQYF. The CDR3 region has the DNA TGTGCCAGCAGCTTAGGAGGGGGGGCTAATTACGAGCAGTACTTC. Drawing the rest from reference TRBV7-9 and TRBJ2-7, the complete variable domain is DTGVSQNPRHKITKRGQNVTFRCDPISEHNRLYWYRQTLGQGPEFLTYFQNEAQLEKSRLLSDRFSAERPKGSFSTLEIQRTEQGDSAMYLCASSLGGGANYEQYFGPGTRLTVT.